This TCR beta chain was recovered during a study of T cells in Graves' hyperthyroidism and ophthalmopathy (dated by TCRdb to the late 2010s). In the study overall: Peripheral blood was sampled at the time of initial diagnosis, prior to any treatment. The roughly 100 discovery patients were randomly divided into training and test sets at a 7:3 ratio. The study also compared thyroid tissue and blood T-cell repertoires from over 5 Graves' hyperthyroidism patients. To identify TCR V-J signatures that set the groups apart, the researchers used a discovery cohort of 100 patients, made up of roughly 40 with Graves' ophthalmopathy and 57 with stable Graves' hyperthyroidism. TCR Vbeta CDR3 sequencing of fewer than 150 peripheral blood samples (about 45 ophthalmopathy, 75 or so hyperthyroidism and roughly 17 progressor patients) is reported in the paper. After blood sampling, hyperthyroidism patients were treated with methimazole at a starting dose of 30 mg daily, and ophthalmopathy patients were treated with high-dose intravenous methylprednisolone. Whether ophthalmopathy could be predicted prospectively was tested in an independent validation cohort made up of under 20 hyperthyroidism patients plus 17 patients who later progressed to ophthalmopathy. The study at large found these results: In validation, the model predicted progression to ophthalmopathy a median of approximately 6.3 months before onset, with 65% to 71% sensitivity and almost 75% specificity. Most expanded thyroid clonotypes (frequency above 0.001) were also detected in blood, a finding suggesting that blood repertoires may reflect thyroid immune responses. A model built on a 13 V-J signature distinguished ophthalmopathy from stable hyperthyroidism, reaching around 90% sensitivity and 81.08% specificity in cross-validation and 80%/75% in testing. No statistical method was used to fix the sample size in advance, and group allocation was not hidden from the investigators.

TCR beta CDR3 regions were amplified from RNA transcripts. A first-round RT-PCR of the TCR CDR3 used the HTBI primer set with the Qiagen OneStep RT-PCR kit. A second multiplex PCR round built the libraries, followed by size selection and purification. The libraries were sequenced on an Illumina HiSeq2000 using paired-end 100 bp reads. The paper's processing steps were these. SOAPnuke was used to process the raw data, throwing out any read that contained adapters or uncalled bases, had a mean Phred below 15, or lacked an exact constant-primer or identifier match. COPE v1.2.5 was used to merge the high-quality paired reads, and each unique nucleotide sequence was defined as a clonotype. MiTCR v1.1 was used to align clonotypes to the IMGT TRBV, TRBD and TRBJ reference segments. The analysis was restricted to V-J combinations with a frequency above 0.0001, which together covered 99% to 99.2% of the repertoires. The TCS score was defined as the ratio of F50 (clonal expansion) to E x V (chaos), calculated using BLOSUM62-based TCRdist between CDR3 peptides within each V-J. Welch's t-statistics and random forest reduced 450 to 600 V-J features to about 12, which were used in a naive Bayes classifier (R e1071). TCRdb reworked the public reads: Q25 trimming with fastp, MiXCR clone assembly, productive beta chains retained. Rows matching on CDR3 protein sequence are summarized as one entry with the most common DNA and genes. In this record, the V and J calls reflect TCRdb's handling and not the investigators' own analysis. The sample profile shows more than 650,000 distinct CDR3 sequences; around 15% of them were found once. The top ten clonotypes cover approximately 10% of the sample.

The CDR3 runs 14 amino acids, cysteine and phenylalanine included. Of the read, only the CDR3 DNA is kept; its 42 bases are in frame from base 1. As encoded in the germline V gene, CDR1 is MNHNS while CDR2 is SASEGT. Trimming removed 4 bases from V and 8 bases from J, leaving 16 bases between the germline ends. This clonotype has a count of ten or more. Its recognized antigen is unknown. Per-base qualities were not stored, and no clone one base away is much larger. Stable Graves' hyperthyroidism was defined as no progression to ophthalmopathy during 18 months of follow-up. The hyperthyroidism patients were between 18 and 65 years old and newly diagnosed, with a disease duration of less than 2 months. Any patient with an uncontrolled infection, another autoimmune disease, pregnancy or lactation was excluded. Diagnoses relied on clinical symptoms, serum thyroxine and TRAb, thyroid ultrasound and orbital computed tomography. Ficoll-Paque density gradient centrifugation was used to isolate PBMCs from about 9 ml of fresh peripheral blood. Total RNA was extracted using Trizol reagent, and RNA quality was assessed on an Agilent 2100 Bioanalyzer.

This clonotype originated in a woman younger than 30 with Graves' hyperthyroidism. The sequence links TRBV6-1 to TRBJ2-3; no confident D gene assignment can be made. Sequenced material: blood. The CDR3 has the sequence CASSGSWPESTQYF. The sequenced DNA is TGTGCCAGCAGTGGGAGTTGGCCAGAGAGTACGCAGTATTTT.